A single sample gave rise to the 20 T cell receptor beta chains below, sequenced in a study of OX40 agonist ivuxolimab in advanced cancers. Sequencing used immunoSEQ multiplex PCR; TCRdb keeps in-frame clones, though not all of them. Found here are 100,000 to 150,000 clones, 85% to 95% of them singletons; the top ten hold under 0.85%. Sample: CD4+ or CD8+ T cells sorted from blood, taken in a trial of the OX40 agonist ivuxolimab. These receptor sequences come from an adult with an advanced solid tumor such as melanoma, head and neck, liver or kidney cancer.

The chain joins TRBV28 to TRBJ1-4, with a weak D call TRBD1 (5 bases). CDR1 is MDHEN, CDR2 SYDVKM, per germline. Trimming shortened V by 0 bases and J by 7 bases, and 12 bases separated the two germline ends. The CDR3 contains 15 residues. CDR3 loop: CASSLWSQGFEKLFF. In nucleotides, the CDR3 is TGTGCCAGCAGTTTATGGTCTCAGGGTTTTGAAAAACTGTTTTTT.

The CDR3 sequence: CASSLATAGGVKTQYF. In DNA, the CDR3 is TGCGCCAGCAGCTTGGCCACGGCGGGAGGCGTCAAGACCCAGTACTTC. The chain links TRBV5-1 to TRBJ2-5, with 8 bases lining up with TRBD2. CDR3 length equals 16 residues. V trimming: 0 bases; J trimming: 6 bases; junction bases outside the gene matches: 10. From germline, CDR1 is SGHRS and CDR2 YFSETQ.

The rearrangement links TRBV14 to TRBJ1-6; D not certain. Germline CDR1 reads SGHDN; CDR2 reads FVKESK. V shed 1 base and J shed 0 bases, with 7 bases lying between them. The CDR3 sequence is 16 residues long. The CDR3 coding sequence is TGTGCCAGCAGCCAAGTTGCGGGCTCCTATAATTCACCCCTCCACTTT. Its protein product is CASSQVAGSYNSPLHF.

The genes are TRBV7-2 and TRBJ2-7, with 14 bases fitting TRBD2. With V trimmed by 5 bases and J by 3 bases, 6 bases remained unmatched. The CDR3 consists of 16 residues. Germline values: CDR1 SGHTA, CDR2 FQGNSA. The CDR3 here is CASSAGLAGGLYEQYF. The CDR3 DNA follows: TGTGCCAGCAGCGCTGGACTAGCGGGAGGTCTCTACGAGCAGTACTTC.

The gene calls are TRBV28 and TRBJ1-4; D unresolved. Trimming removed 7 bases at V and 7 bases at J, with 10 bases between. The CDR3 has 12 amino acids. Germline CDR1 reads MDHEN; CDR2 reads SYDVKM. The CDR3 nucleotides are TGTGCCAGCACCCCGGCGGGTGAAAAACTGTTTTTT. The encoded protein is CASTPAGEKLFF.

V gene TRBV21-1 combines with J gene TRBJ2-5; TRBD2, the D gene given by the table, was not confirmed from the DNA. TRBV21-1 is shown as a pseudogene. The CDR3 has 17 amino acids. The CDR3, as DNA: TGTGCCAGCAGCAAAGCTAAGGAGCGGGAGGGCCGAAAGACCCAGTACTTC. Translating it yields CASSKAKEREGRKTQYF.

V gene TRBV6-5 combines with J gene TRBJ2-1; TRBD1 or TRBD2 may be the D gene (5 bases each). The V end was cut by 6 bases, the J end by 5 bases, with 11 bases between. Germline CDR1 reads MNHEY; CDR2 reads SVGAGI. CDR3 length: 13 residues. CDR3 nucleotide sequence: TGTGCCAGCAGGGGGGACGCCGACAATGAGCAGTTCTTC. This encodes CASRGDADNEQFF.

The rearrangement joins TRBV9 to TRBJ1-5; perhaps TRBD1 as D (6 bases). The CDR3 has 17 amino acids. Trimming took off 4 bases at V and 2 bases at J, with 19 bases between the two ends. Germline CDR1 SGDLS, CDR2 YYNGEE. CDR3 amino acids: CASSKQINREGNQPQHF. CDR3 sequence (DNA): TGTGCCAGCAGCAAGCAGATTAACAGGGAAGGCAATCAGCCCCAGCATTTT.

This chain connects TRBV5-4 to TRBJ2-7; D perhaps matches TRBD1 (6 bases). Trimming removed 4 bases from V and 1 base from J, with 15 bases in between. Germline CDR1 SGHNT, CDR2 YYREEE (reference sequence). The CDR3 has 15 residues. The CDR3, as DNA: TGTGCCAGCAGCGTGGCCAGGACAGCTTCCTACGAGCAGTACTTC. It translates to CASSVARTASYEQYF.

This sequence joins TRBV4-2 and TRBJ2-1; D ambiguous. In germline, CDR1 is LGHNA, CDR2 YNFKEQ. CDR3 length: 16 residues. V was pared by 0 bases and J by 4 bases, with 13 bases between. Here the CDR3 DNA reads TGTGCCAGCAGCCAAGAGTGGGCGGTTACATACAATGAGCAGTTCTTC. The encoded protein is CASSQEWAVTYNEQFF.

The chain recombines TRBV11-2 with TRBJ2-2, with D hard to call. Trimming stripped 10 bases from V and 1 base from J, with 13 bases between. The length of the CDR3 is 14 residues. Germline assignment: CDR1 SGHAT and CDR2 FQNNGV. The CDR3 reads CATGAGLNTGELFF. CDR3 bases: TGTGCCACCGGAGCCGGGTTGAACACCGGGGAGCTGTTTTTT.

The rearrangement links TRBV10-3 to TRBJ2-1, with TRBD1 matching over 7 bases. V trimming: 2 bases; J trimming: 1 base; junction bases outside the gene matches: 5. Germline CDR1 and CDR2: ENHRY and SYGVKD. The CDR3 has 16 amino acids. The CDR3 reads CAISERQGVSYNEQFF. The CDR3 nucleotides read TGTGCCATCAGTGAGCGACAGGGCGTATCCTACAATGAGCAGTTCTTC.

The V gene is TRBV28, the J gene TRBJ2-1; 10 bases match TRBD2. The junction had 8 bases not matched to a gene; V was cut back by 5 bases and J by 4 bases. Germline loops: CDR1 MDHEN, CDR2 SYDVKM. CDR3 length equals 16 residues. CDR3 in amino acids: CASSGTLAGVYNEQFF. CDR3 sequence (DNA): TGTGCCAGCAGTGGCACCCTAGCGGGAGTATACAATGAGCAGTTCTTC.

The V and J genes are TRBV6-5 and TRBJ1-5, with no clear D. Germline lookup yields CDR1 MNHEY and CDR2 SVGAGI. V shed 4 bases and J shed 4 bases, with 11 bases lying between them. The CDR3 covers 14 residues. CDR3 in DNA: TGTGCCAGCAGTTCGGTCTCTTTTAATCAGCCCCAGCATTTT. It codes for CASSSVSFNQPQHF.

V usage is TRBV5-4 and J usage is TRBJ2-3; the D gene is possibly TRBD1 (5 bases). V was clipped by 4 bases and J by 5 bases, with 14 bases between them. The CDR3 extends over 14 amino acids. Looked up from germline, CDR1 is SGHNT and CDR2 is YYREEE (reference sequence). As DNA, the CDR3 is TGTGCCAGCAGCAGTCAGGGCCGGATAGATACGCAGTATTTT. Protein sequence: CASSSQGRIDTQYF.

This clone has only one observation. V gene TRBV19 combines with J gene TRBJ1-1, with 8 bases fitting TRBD1. V shed 11 bases and J 5 bases; nucleotides not matched to a gene: 10. Germline assignment: CDR1 LNHDA and CDR2 SQIVND (reference sequence). The CDR3 is made up of 13 amino acids. Written as DNA, the CDR3 is TGTGCCTCCTCCGACAGGGGTGCTACTGAAGCTTTCTTT. This gives the protein CASSDRGATEAFF.

The chain couples TRBV10-1 to TRBJ2-7, with D perhaps TRBD2 (6 bases). Trimming stripped 3 bases from V and 5 bases from J, with 17 bases between. Germline assignment: CDR1 WNHNN and CDR2 SYGVQD (reference sequence). This CDR3 region has 15 residues. The CDR3 spells CASSDPRGGRHEQYF. CDR3 nucleotide sequence: TGCGCCAGCAGTGATCCCCGTGGAGGGAGGCACGAGCAGTACTTC.

The chain uses TRBV29-1 and TRBJ1-1; D not resolved. The germline CDR1 and CDR2 sequences are SQVTM and ANQGSEA. The CDR3 has 12 residues. Trimming took off 6 bases at V and 1 base at J, with 9 bases between the two ends. The CDR3 bases are TGCAGCGTGAGACTTGAGAACACTGAAGCTTTCTTT. Residues: CSVRLENTEAFF.

The CDR3 DNA is TGTGCCAGCTCACCACTAGCGACGTTCACCTACGAGCAGTACTTC. It codes for CASSPLATFTYEQYF. The chain is built from TRBV18 and TRBJ2-7, with a weak D call TRBD2 (5 bases). CDR1 and CDR2 (germline): KGHSH, LQKENI. The ends were cut back, 1 base at V and 2 bases at J, with 12 bases in the middle. The CDR3 is 15 residues long. Drawing the rest from reference TRBV18 and TRBJ2-7, the complete variable domain is NAGVMQNPRHLVRRRGQEARLRCSPMKGHSHVYWYRQLPEEGLKFMVYLQKENIIDESGMPKERFSAEFPKEGPSILRIQQVVRGDSAAYFCASSPLATFTYEQYFGPGTRLTVT.

The chain is built from TRBV9 and TRBJ2-1, with D maybe TRBD1 (5 bases). V lost 3 bases and J 7 bases, leaving 11 bases between the germline ends. This CDR3 has 13 residues. CDR1 is SGDLS and CDR2 is YYNGEE in the germline V gene. The CDR3 sequence: CASSATQGNEQFF. The CDR3 nucleotides read TGTGCCAGCAGCGCCACTCAGGGTAATGAGCAGTTCTTC.